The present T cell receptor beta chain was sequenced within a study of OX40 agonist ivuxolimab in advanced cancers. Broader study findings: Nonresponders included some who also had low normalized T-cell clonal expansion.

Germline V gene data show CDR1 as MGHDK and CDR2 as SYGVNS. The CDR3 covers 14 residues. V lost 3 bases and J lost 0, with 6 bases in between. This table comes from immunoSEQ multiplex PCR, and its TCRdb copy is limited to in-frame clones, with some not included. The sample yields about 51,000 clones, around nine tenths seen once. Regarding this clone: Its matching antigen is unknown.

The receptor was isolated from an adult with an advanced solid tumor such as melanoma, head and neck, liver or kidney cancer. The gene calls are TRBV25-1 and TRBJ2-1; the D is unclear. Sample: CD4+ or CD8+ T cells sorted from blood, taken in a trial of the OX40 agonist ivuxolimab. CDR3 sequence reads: CASSDVNSYNEQFF. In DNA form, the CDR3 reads TGTGCCAGCAGTGATGTCAACTCCTACAATGAGCAGTTCTTC.